This T cell receptor beta chain was recorded in a study of cytomegalovirus exposure and HLA in healthy donors. About the study: Roughly 89 million unique TCR sequences came from HLA-typed donors in an early release. Findings and limits, study-wide: Most subjects' HLA-A and HLA-B alleles were reportedly predicted from TCR beta sequences. Information on immune exposure was restricted to one variable (CMV serostatus).

Healthy bone marrow donors supplied every sample. Researchers ran the PCR with 60 Vbeta and 13 Jbeta primers. Some clones are missing from TCRdb's copy, which holds only in-frame ones; the method was immunoSEQ multiplex PCR. This sample has approximately 160,000 clones, with around four fifths found just once. The CDR3 sequence is 17 residues long. Trimming removed 2 bases from V and 5 bases from J, with 22 bases in between. Germline V gives CDR1 GTSNPN, CDR2 SVGIG (reference sequence). On this clone itself: The antigen remains undetermined.

This rearrangement joins TRBV30 to TRBJ1-5; a possible D gene is TRBD1 (6 bases). The TCR was taken from a male donor in good health and CMV-seropositive. The sequencing sample was made of PBMCs. CDR3 amino acids: CAWSNGRSGQLYQPQHF. In DNA, the CDR3 is TGTGCCTGGAGTAACGGGAGGTCAGGACAGTTGTATCAGCCCCAGCATTTT.